These 26 T cell receptor beta chains share one sample of origin, sequenced in a study of blood T cell repertoires in COVID-19. Profiling relied on immunoSEQ multiplex PCR, and the TCRdb table lists in-frame clones only, not all of them. The data show around 140,000 clones, with roughly 82% seen just once and approximately 10% held by the top ten. Sequencing used peripheral blood. Source of these receptors: a man aged 55-75 years with active or convalescent COVID-19.

J is TRBJ1-2 and V is TRBV18, with 9 bases that match TRBD1. CDR1 and CDR2 from the germline V gene are KGHSH and LQKENI. The CDR3 sequence is 14 residues long. V lost 3 bases to trimming and J lost 4 bases; unmatched junction nucleotides: 3. DNA of the CDR3: TGTGCCAGCTCACCGGACAGGGGAGGCTATGGCTACACCTTC. It specifies CASSPDRGGYGYTF. Based on the CDR3 plus reference TRBV18 and TRBJ1-2, the full variable domain is NAGVMQNPRHLVRRRGQEARLRCSPMKGHSHVYWYRQLPEEGLKFMVYLQKENIIDESGMPKERFSAEFPKEGPSILRIQQVVRGDSAAYFCASSPDRGGYGYTFGSGTRLTVV.

The rearrangement joins TRBV9 to TRBJ2-3; no firm D call. CDR3 size: 13 residues. Per the germline V gene, CDR1 is SGDLS and CDR2 is YYNGEE. The ends were cut back, 0 bases at V and 7 bases at J, with 9 bases in the middle. CDR3 loop: CASSVAISNTQYF. The DNA of the CDR3 is TGTGCCAGCAGCGTAGCTATTTCAAATACGCAGTATTTT.

The chain carries TRBV30 and TRBJ2-7, with a possible D match to TRBD1 (5 bases). Deletions cut 3 bases from V and 1 base from J, with 13 bases between. Germline V CDR1 and CDR2: GTSNPN, SVGIG (reference sequence). The CDR3 sequence is 14 residues long. The DNA of the CDR3 is TGTGCCTGGAGGAGTAGGGGAACTTCCTACGAGCAGTACTTC. This gives the protein CAWRSRGTSYEQYF.

This clone was seen just once. The chain joins TRBV4-3 to TRBJ2-1, with 7 positions matching TRBD2. Per the germline V gene, CDR1 is LGHNA and CDR2 is YSLEER. The V segment lost 4 bases and the J segment 0 bases; nucleotides outside the gene matches: 3. This CDR3 has 15 residues. CDR3 DNA sequence: TGCGCCAGCAGCCGAGGGAGGGCCTCCTACAATGAGCAGTTCTTC. Its translation: CASSRGRASYNEQFF.

The chain recombines TRBV5-6 with TRBJ2-7, with D maybe TRBD1 (6 bases). Germline CDR1 reads SGHDT; CDR2 reads YYEEEE. CDR3 length: 14 residues. The ends were cut back, 3 bases at V and 2 bases at J, with 12 bases in the middle. The CDR3 region is CASSYGQKTYEQYV. CDR3 sequence (DNA): TGTGCCAGCAGCTACGGACAGAAGACCTACGAGCAGTACGTC.

J is TRBJ1-5 and V is TRBV11-3, with D unresolved. Per germline, CDR1 SGHNT and CDR2 YENEEA. CDR3 length: 15 amino acids. Trimming pared 10 bases from V and 0 bases from J, leaving 16 bases between. The CDR3 DNA follows: TGTGCCACGGGAGGGCAGAGCCATAGCAATCAGCCCCAGCATTTT. It translates to CATGGQSHSNQPQHF.

The chain combines TRBV19 with TRBJ2-7; tentative D call: TRBD2 (5 bases). Trimming cost V 2 bases and J 6 bases, with 17 bases left between them. The CDR3 runs to 15 residues. Germline V gives CDR1 LNHDA, CDR2 SQIVND (reference sequence). CDR3 residues: CASSIRSGPTVEQYF. CDR3 sequence (DNA): TGTGCCAGTAGTATAAGGAGCGGACCTACCGTCGAGCAGTACTTC.

The V call is TRBV18, the J call TRBJ1-1; 8 bases align to TRBD1. CDR3 length: 16 amino acids. V was clipped by 2 bases and J by 4 bases; unmatched bases: 9. CDR1 is KGHSH, CDR2 LQKENI, per germline. In DNA form, the CDR3 reads TGTGCCAGCTCACCAGGGCAGGGGGCGGTTATCACTGAAGCTTTCTTT. Protein sequence: CASSPGQGAVITEAFF. The whole variable domain, filled in from reference TRBV18 and TRBJ1-1, reads NAGVMQNPRHLVRRRGQEARLRCSPMKGHSHVYWYRQLPEEGLKFMVYLQKENIIDESGMPKERFSAEFPKEGPSILRIQQVVRGDSAAYFCASSPGQGAVITEAFFGQGTRLTVV.

This chain joins TRBV6-2 or TRBV6-3 and TRBJ1-1; TRBD1 aligns across 7 bases. CDR1 and CDR2 from the germline V gene are MNHEY and SVGEGT. This CDR3 spans 14 amino acids. The J segment lost 4 bases and the V segment lost 4 bases, leaving 6 bases of the junction unmatched. CDR3 residues: CASSSQGESTEAFF. For the CDR3, the DNA is TGTGCCAGCAGTTCCCAGGGGGAAAGCACTGAAGCTTTCTTT.

The V gene is TRBV6-6, the J gene TRBJ1-5, with D tentatively TRBD1 (6 bases). Trimming removed 1 base at V and 8 bases at J, with 12 bases between. CDR3 size: 14 residues. Germline V gene sequence: CDR1 MNHNY, CDR2 SVGAGI (reference sequence). CDR3 in amino acids: CASSYFGGAEPQHF. In DNA, the CDR3 is TGTGCCAGCAGTTACTTTGGGGGCGCGGAGCCCCAGCATTTT.

The chain employs TRBV7-6 and TRBJ1-2, with D possibly TRBD1 on 6 matching bases. The CDR3 loop spans 13 amino acids. Trimming removed 5 bases at V and 6 bases at J, with 13 bases between. CDR1 is SGHVS and CDR2 is FNYEAQ in the germline V gene. CDR3 amino acids: CASSDRTAHGYTF. CDR3 coding DNA: TGTGCCAGCAGCGATAGGACAGCCCATGGCTACACCTTC.

V gene TRBV20-1 combines with J gene TRBJ1-2, with a possible D match to TRBD1 (6 bases). Germline loops: CDR1 DFQATT, CDR2 SNEGSKA (reference sequence). The V end was cut by 6 bases, the J end by 5 bases, with 10 bases between. This CDR3 spans 11 amino acids. The CDR3 is CSALGQYGYTF. CDR3 in DNA: TGCAGTGCCCTCGGACAGTATGGCTACACCTTC.

The CDR3 sequence is CASTLAGTPANTGELFF. CDR3 nucleotides: TGTGCCAGCACCTTGGCCGGGACACCTGCGAACACCGGGGAGCTGTTTTTT. The chain recombines TRBV2 with TRBJ2-2; a possible D gene is TRBD1 (6 bases). Germline V gene sequence: CDR1 SNHLY, CDR2 FYNNEI. V dropped 7 bases and J dropped 0 bases, with 18 bases sitting between them. The CDR3 runs 17 residues.

This chain links TRBV6-1 with TRBJ2-7; TRBD1 agrees at 9 bases. V was clipped by 2 bases and J by 6 bases; unmatched bases: 2. There are 13 residues in the CDR3. Germline CDR1 is MNHNS and CDR2 is SASEGT. CDR3: CASSEHRGREQYF. The CDR3, as DNA: TGTGCCAGCAGTGAACACAGGGGGCGCGAGCAGTACTTC.

The rearrangement links TRBV9 to TRBJ2-1; no firm D call. The V gene lost 2 bases and the J gene lost 5 bases, with 11 bases spanning the gap. CDR3 size: 14 residues. Germline assignment: CDR1 SGDLS and CDR2 YYNGEE. CDR3: CASSVQMENNEQFF. CDR3 in DNA: TGTGCCAGCAGCGTTCAGATGGAGAACAATGAGCAGTTCTTC.

This clone occurred a few times. The chain joins TRBV2 to TRBJ2-7; TRBD2 matches at 10 bases. The V gene's germline CDR1 is SNHLY and CDR2 FYNNEI. This CDR3 has 15 amino acids. V dropped 6 bases and J dropped 0; count of bases not matched to a gene: 5. Here the CDR3 DNA reads TGTGCCAGCAGGCTTAGCGGGGGGACCTCCTACGAGCAGTACTTC. Translation gives CASRLSGGTSYEQYF.

The chain is built from TRBV19 and TRBJ1-4; 10 bases are a match to TRBD1. Germline CDR1 LNHDA, CDR2 SQIVND (reference sequence). This CDR3 has 16 amino acids. V was clipped by 7 bases and J by 7 bases; unmatched bases: 12. DNA for the CDR3: TGTGCCAGTACTCAGCCCGACAGGGGGCCCGGTGAAAAACTGTTTTTT. Translating it yields CASTQPDRGPGEKLFF.

This clone appeared a single time. The gene calls are TRBV18 and TRBJ2-1, with 7 bases aligning to TRBD1. Germline V gene data show CDR1 as KGHSH and CDR2 as LQKENI. V lost 2 bases, J lost 3 bases, and 4 bases stayed unmatched. The CDR3 runs to 15 residues. This chain's CDR3 is CASSPKDRNYNEQFF. The CDR3 bases are TGTGCCAGCTCACCAAAGGACAGGAACTACAATGAGCAGTTCTTC.

This clone occurred once. The chain recombines TRBV5-4 with TRBJ1-2; 9 bases line up with TRBD1. V was clipped by 4 bases and J by 5 bases; unmatched bases: 12. CDR3 length: 16 amino acids. Germline V gives CDR1 SGHNT, CDR2 YYREEE (reference sequence). CDR3 coding DNA: TGTGCCAGCAGCACAACCGGGACAGGGTTGATTTATGGCTACACCTTC. The encoded protein is CASSTTGTGLIYGYTF.

This clone was counted once. The V gene is TRBV3-1 (or the pseudogene TRBV3-2), the J gene TRBJ1-2, with D possibly being TRBD1 (6 bases). The germline CDR1 and CDR2 sequences are LGHDT and YNNKEL (reference sequence). The V end lost 4 bases, the J end lost 8 bases, and 11 bases lay between the germline ends. CDR3 size: 12 residues. CDR3 nucleotides: TGTGCCAGCAGCCTCAGGGACAAAGGCTACACCTTC. Its protein product is CASSLRDKGYTF.

This chain links TRBV19 with TRBJ1-2, with 7 bases aligning to TRBD1. The CDR3 covers 12 residues. CDR1 and CDR2 (germline): LNHDA, SQIVND (reference sequence). Germline trimming cut 6 bases from V and 6 bases from J; bases unmatched to any gene: 4. The CDR3 DNA reads as TGTGCCAGTAGGGGACAGACTGATGGCTACACCTTC. Translating it yields CASRGQTDGYTF.

The chain carries TRBV11-2 and TRBJ2-7; 9 nucleotides agree with TRBD2. Unmatched junction bases numbered 11, after V lost 1 base and J lost 1 base. The CDR3 extends over 18 amino acids. The germline CDR1 and CDR2 sequences are SGHAT and FQNNGV. The CDR3 bases are TGTGCCAGCAGCTTAGTGTTCGTATCTAGCGGGGCGTCCTACGAGCAGTACGTC. It specifies CASSLVFVSSGASYEQYV.

This clone came up a few times. The chain combines TRBV14 with TRBJ2-6, with D tentatively TRBD2 (6 bases). The CDR3 is 15 amino acids. Germline values: CDR1 SGHDN, CDR2 FVKESK. V was shortened by 7 bases and J by 4 bases, with 14 bases between the two germline ends. CDR3 amino acids: CASKEGPRGANVLTF. CDR3 in DNA: TGTGCCAGCAAGGAGGGGCCAAGAGGGGCCAACGTCCTGACTTTC.

The chain couples TRBV11-3 to TRBJ2-5; D is possibly TRBD1 (6 bases). This CDR3 comprises 16 residues. Germline values: CDR1 SGHNT, CDR2 YENEEA. With 0 bases removed from V and 3 bases from J, the gap between germline ends came to 14 bases. For the CDR3, the DNA is TGTGCCAGCAGCTTAGAAGGGGGTGGGTATGAAGAGACCCAGTACTTC. It yields the protein CASSLEGGGYEETQYF.

The chain couples TRBV29-1 to TRBJ1-1; D not certain. V was pared by 8 bases and J by 1 base, with 11 bases between. Per germline, CDR1 SQVTM and CDR2 ANQGSEA. This CDR3 has 12 amino acids. The CDR3 nucleotides are TGCAGCTTCTCGCAGGCGAACACTGAAGCTTTCTTT. Translating it yields CSFSQANTEAFF. Full variable domain (missing parts from reference TRBV29-1 and TRBJ1-1): SAVISQKPSRDICQRGTSLTIQCQVDSQVTMMFWYRQQPGQSLTLIATANQGSEATYESGFVIDKFPISRPNLTFSTLTVSNMSPEDSSIYLCSFSQANTEAFFGQGTRLTVV.

This chain connects TRBV7-8 to TRBJ2-1; D is possibly TRBD1 (6 bases). Germline loops: CDR1 SGHVS, CDR2 FQNEAQ. V was shortened by 1 base and J by 2 bases, with 9 bases between the two germline ends. The length of the CDR3 is 15 residues. CDR3 region: CASSLVGGTYNEQFF. The CDR3 nucleotides read TGTGCCAGCAGCTTAGTTGGGGGCACCTACAATGAGCAGTTCTTC.